Reported below is one T cell receptor (beta chain). Enrollees, about 18 to 95 years old, lived in 24 US areas. The data are from a study of blood T cell repertoires in COVID-19. Repertoires were generated with immunoSEQ multiplex PCR, while TCRdb's copy carries only in-frame clones and drops some. The profile shows roughly 140,000 clones, around 80% of them singletons. The CDR3 spans 15 residues. From germline, CDR1 is MNHEY and CDR2 SVGAGI. V lost 4 bases to trimming and J lost 5 bases; unmatched junction nucleotides: 6. This chain connects TRBV6-5 to TRBJ1-1; 11 nucleotides match TRBD1. The specimen sequenced was PBMCs or T cells enriched from blood (not recorded which). The clonotype originates from a man aged 50 to 59 who had recovered from COVID-19. The CDR3 region is CASSSGTGGMTEAFF. DNA for the CDR3: TGTGCCAGCAGTTCAGGGACAGGGGGAATGACTGAAGCTTTCTTT.